Following are 21 T cell receptor beta chains from one sample sequenced in a study of cytotoxic CD8 clonotypes in ibrutinib-treated CLL. Some clones are missing from TCRdb's copy, which holds only in-frame ones; the method was immunoSEQ multiplex PCR. The data hold some 200,000 clones, with around 72% observed a single time. Sequenced material: PBMCs, taken after 24 months of ibrutinib treatment. Every receptor here comes from a human donor with chronic lymphocytic leukemia.

Only a few counts were recorded for this clone. The chain carries TRBV10-3 and TRBJ2-5, with a weak D call TRBD2 (6 bases). CDR1 and CDR2 from the germline V gene are ENHRY and SYGVKD. The CDR3 has 16 residues. V was trimmed by 0 bases and J by 3 bases, leaving 14 bases between them. CDR3 protein: CAISESSSEEKETQYF. The CDR3 nucleotides are TGTGCCATCAGTGAGTCGTCTAGCGAGGAGAAAGAGACCCAGTACTTC.

The chain employs TRBV4-3 and TRBJ2-7, with 7 bases fitting TRBD1. The CDR3 is 14 residues long. Trimming took 0 bases from V and 3 from J; bases not matched to a gene: 2. Germline V gene lookup returns CDR1 LGHNA and CDR2 YSLEER. This CDR3 reads CASSQERGLYEQYF. CDR3 nucleotides: TGCGCCAGCAGCCAAGAGAGGGGGCTCTACGAGCAGTACTTC.

This clone was seen more than once but under ten times. The chain is built from TRBV28 and TRBJ1-2; D might be TRBD1 (6 bases). The CDR3 runs to 16 residues. The ends were cut back, 2 bases at V and 1 base at J, with 14 bases in the middle. The germline V gene has CDR1 MDHEN and CDR2 SYDVKM. CDR3 loop: CASSLGPGARNYGYTF. In nucleotides, the CDR3 is TGTGCCAGCAGTTTAGGGCCAGGGGCTCGTAACTATGGCTACACCTTC.

In this sample, this clone turned up once. V and J are TRBV1 and TRBJ1-2; the DNA was not compared with TRBD1, the D call given in the table. TRBV1 is termed a pseudogene. The CDR3 has 13 residues. Here the CDR3 reads CTSPARGRDGYTF. DNA for the CDR3: TGCACCAGCCCGGCGAGGGGGCGGGATGGCTACACCTTC.

The V gene is TRBV7-9, the J gene TRBJ2-5; TRBD2 agrees at 10 bases. After removal of 2 bases from V and 5 bases from J, the junction contained 2 bases not matched to a gene. The CDR3 consists of 14 residues. CDR1 is SEHNR, CDR2 FQNEAQ, per germline (reference sequence). The CDR3: CASSLTSGKETQYF. The CDR3 region has the DNA TGTGCCAGCAGCTTAACTAGCGGGAAGGAGACCCAGTACTTC.

The chain uses TRBV15 and TRBJ1-3; no firm D call. CDR3 length: 16 amino acids. The V gene's germline CDR1 is LNHNV and CDR2 YYDKDF (reference sequence). Trimming took off 0 bases at V and 0 bases at J, with 9 bases between the two ends. The CDR3 nucleotides read TGTGCCACCAGCAGAGATCCTCTGACCTCTGGAAACACCATATATTTT. The encoded protein is CATSRDPLTSGNTIYF.

CDR3 protein: CASSGRPRAGEQYF. CDR3 coding DNA: TGTGCCAGCAGCGGCCGACCCCGGGCCGGCGAGCAGTACTTC. J is TRBJ2-7 and V is TRBV14; D gene uncertain. V gave up 5 bases and J gave up 6 bases, with 17 bases separating them. The CDR3 loop spans 14 amino acids. Germline V gene sequence: CDR1 SGHDN, CDR2 FVKESK.

This chain uses TRBV19 with TRBJ2-1, with D maybe TRBD2 (5 bases). Trimming stripped 8 bases from V and 0 bases from J, with 14 bases between. This CDR3 has 15 amino acids. CDR1 is LNHDA and CDR2 is SQIVND in the germline V gene (reference sequence). In DNA form, the CDR3 reads TGTGCCAGTTCGATGAGTGGGAGCTCCTACAATGAGCAGTTCTTC. This sequence encodes CASSMSGSSYNEQFF.

In DNA, the CDR3 is TGTGCCAGCAGTGACGAGACCATTCAAAACTACGAGCAGTACTTC. It specifies CASSDETIQNYEQYF. J is TRBJ2-7 and V is TRBV2, with D unclear. Germline loops: CDR1 SNHLY, CDR2 FYNNEI. Trimming left V 3 bases short and J 3 bases short, with 15 bases between. The CDR3 is 15 amino acids.

The chain has TRBV6-5 and TRBJ1-2, with 8 bases aligning to TRBD1. CDR1 is MNHEY, CDR2 SVGAGI, per germline. The junction had 6 bases not matched to a gene; V was cut back by 8 bases and J by 4 bases. This CDR3 has 13 residues. The CDR3 coding sequence is TGTGCCAGCGCAAGGACAGGGCTCTATGGCTACACCTTC. Protein product: CASARTGLYGYTF.

This clone was recorded only once. The V gene is TRBV28, the J gene TRBJ2-1; D uncertain. The ends were cut back, 10 bases at V and 2 bases at J, with 9 bases in the middle. Germline V gene lookup returns CDR1 MDHEN and CDR2 SYDVKM. The CDR3 is 12 residues long. The CDR3 DNA follows: TGTGCCACGTCATGGGCCTACAATGAGCAGTTCTTC. Translated, it gives CATSWAYNEQFF. The variable domain in full, with the rest retrieved from reference TRBV28 and TRBJ2-1, is DVKVTQSSRYLVKRTGEKVFLECVQDMDHENMFWYRQDPGLGLRLIYFSYDVKMKEKGDIPEGYSVSREKKERFSLILESASTNQTSMYLCATSWAYNEQFFGPGTRLTVL.

The chain recombines TRBV9 with TRBJ2-7; D is uncertain. V lost 4 bases and J 6 bases, leaving 17 bases between the germline ends. The CDR3 sequence is 14 residues long. Germline V CDR1 and CDR2: SGDLS, YYNGEE. The CDR3 DNA is TGTGCCAGCAGCCTCCGGGCGTACGTGGGCGAGCAGTACTTC. Protein sequence: CASSLRAYVGEQYF.

The rearrangement links TRBV4-1 to TRBJ2-1; D gene uncertain. This CDR3 region has 16 residues. CDR1 and CDR2 from the germline V gene are MGHRA and YSYEKL. V lost 1 base to trimming and J lost 0 bases, with 10 bases between them. CDR3 in DNA: TGCGCCAGCAGCCAAGGACCGGTGAGCTCCTACAATGAGCAGTTCTTC. Translation: CASSQGPVSSYNEQFF.

The chain joins TRBV10-3 to TRBJ2-7, with D unclear. The V end lost 4 bases, the J end lost 3 bases, and 4 bases lay between the germline ends. The CDR3 is 11 amino acids. Germline CDR1 reads ENHRY; CDR2 reads SYGVKD. The CDR3 DNA follows: TGTGCCATCAGTGCCAACTACGAGCAGTACTTC. It encodes CAISANYEQYF.

The genes are TRBV9 and TRBJ2-5; TRBD1 aligns across 8 bases. The CDR3 totals 15 residues. CDR1 and CDR2 from the germline V gene are SGDLS and YYNGEE. The ends lost 4 bases at V and 2 bases at J; junction bases unmatched: 7. The CDR3 nucleotides read TGTGCCAGCAGCCCGCGACAGGGGTGGCAAGAGACCCAGTACTTC. Translated: CASSPRQGWQETQYF.

The chain is built from TRBV5-1 and TRBJ2-7, with 10 bases aligning to TRBD2. This CDR3 spans 17 amino acids. Per germline, CDR1 SGHRS and CDR2 YFSETQ. V shed 0 bases and J 5 bases; nucleotides not matched to a gene: 11. This CDR3 is CASSLVASGSIRNEQYF. The CDR3 region has the DNA TGCGCCAGCAGCTTGGTAGCTAGCGGGAGCATCAGGAACGAGCAGTACTTC.

This clone was counted between two and nine times. The chain links TRBV14 to TRBJ2-7; D not certain. Germline loops: CDR1 SGHDN, CDR2 FVKESK. The CDR3 has 13 amino acids. Trimming removed 5 bases at V and 7 bases at J, with 15 bases between. CDR3 DNA: TGTGCCAGCAGCGACGTCGCCAAAAGGGAGCAGTACTTC. This codes for CASSDVAKREQYF.

The chain is built from TRBV4-3 and TRBJ2-1; D is possibly TRBD2 (6 bases). Trimming removed 8 bases at V and 2 bases at J, with 19 bases between. CDR3 length equals 16 residues. Per germline, CDR1 LGHNA and CDR2 YSLEER. The CDR3 region is CASAKGRDRAYNEQFF. In DNA form, the CDR3 reads TGCGCCAGCGCCAAGGGGCGGGATAGGGCCTACAATGAGCAGTTCTTC.

This clone was counted a single time. CDR3 sequence (DNA): TGTGCCATCAGTGTCGTAGCGGTCGCCTACAATGAGCAGTTCTTC. Amino acids: CAISVVAVAYNEQFF. The chain recombines TRBV10-3 with TRBJ2-1, with a weak D call TRBD2 (6 bases). V was pared by 4 bases and J by 2 bases, with 12 bases between. The length of the CDR3 is 15 residues. Germline lookup yields CDR1 ENHRY and CDR2 SYGVKD.

The J gene is TRBJ1-4, the V gene TRBV5-1; 7 bases line up with TRBD1. Germline CDR1 reads SGHRS; CDR2 reads YFSETQ. J lost 8 bases, V lost 0 bases, and 10 bases had no gene match. This CDR3 is built from 16 residues. In DNA, the CDR3 is TGCGCCAGCAGCTTGGGACAGGGACATACATTGGAAAAACTGTTTTTT. Its protein product is CASSLGQGHTLEKLFF.

This clone came up once. This chain's CDR3 is CATSRFPSGELFF. CDR3 nucleotide sequence: TGTGCCACCAGCAGATTCCCCTCCGGGGAGCTGTTTTTT. This chain connects TRBV15 to TRBJ2-2; D is unresolved. The CDR3 spans 13 residues. The germline V gene has CDR1 LNHNV and CDR2 YYDKDF (reference sequence). Trimming pared 2 bases from V and 6 bases from J, leaving 7 bases between.